This is a list of T cell receptor beta chains from one sample in a study of persistence of HIV-infected CD4 T cells. The method was immunoSEQ multiplex PCR; TCRdb's version includes in-frame clones alone and lacks a portion of them. The data hold around 35,000 clones, with less than 90% observed a single time. No antigen has been identified for these receptors. The sequencing used CD4+ T cells sorted from PBMCs after roughly 20-hour stimulation, collected from a patient who received antiretroviral therapy. All receptors derive from an adult man with HIV who was CMV-seropositive. CDR3s include the opening cysteine and the closing phenylalanine or tryptophan. D genes are given only for firm matches. Size is stated for part of the rows, as once, few or many counts, or as a class when the clone is expanded.

D: TRBD2
J: TRBJ2-1
size: -
V: TRBV29-1
CDR3: CSVASGGLSYNEQFF
DNA: TGCAGCGTTGCTAGCGGGGGGCTCTCCTACAATGAGCAGTTCTTC

D: -
J: TRBJ2-1
size: -
V: TRBV20-1
CDR3: CSASSPLPTRSSYNEQFF
DNA: TGCAGTGCTAGTAGCCCCCTCCCGACGAGGAGCTCCTACAATGAGCAGTTCTTC

D: -
J: TRBJ2-3
size: -
V: TRBV10-3
CDR3: CAISVGWTDDTQYF
DNA: TGTGCCATCAGTGTAGGGTGGACCGATGATACGCAGTATTTT

D: -
J: TRBJ1-5
size: -
V: TRBV27
CDR3: CASSLGPRQPQHF
DNA: TGTGCCAGCAGTTTAGGGCCCAGGCAGCCCCAGCATTTT

D: TRBD1
J: TRBJ1-4
size: -
V: TRBV5-1
CDR3: CASSTGQGGTKKLFF
DNA: TGCGCCAGCAGCACCGGACAGGGGGGTACGAAAAAACTGTTTTTT

D: -
J: TRBJ1-1
size: -
V: TRBV6-5
CDR3: CASSPPVTNTEAFF
DNA: TGTGCCAGCAGCCCCCCGGTGACGAACACTGAAGCTTTCTTT

D: -
J: TRBJ1-1
size: once
V: TRBV7-6
CDR3: CASSLEKGARTEAFF
DNA: TGTGCCAGCAGCTTAGAAAAAGGGGCCAGGACTGAAGCTTTCTTT

D: -
J: TRBJ1-4
size: -
V: TRBV18
CDR3: CASSTGGASGEKLFF
DNA: TGTGCCAGCTCAACGGGGGGGGCGTCCGGTGAAAAACTGTTTTTT

D: -
J: TRBJ1-4
size: -
V: TRBV5-4
CDR3: CASSVTGNAANEKLFF
DNA: TGTGCCAGCAGCGTTACAGGGAACGCGGCTAATGAAAAACTGTTTTTT

D: -
J: TRBJ2-7
size: -
V: TRBV20-1
CDR3: CSASSKDLYEQYF
DNA: TGCAGTGCTAGTTCTAAGGACCTCTACGAGCAGTACTTC

D: -
J: TRBJ1-2
size: -
V: TRBV5-1
CDR3: CASSLLSKTSGNYGYTF
DNA: TGCGCCAGCAGCTTGTTGAGTAAAACCAGCGGTAACTATGGCTACACCTTC

D: -
J: TRBJ2-2
size: -
V: TRBV19
CDR3: CASSPLGGDRTGELFF
DNA: TGTGCCAGTAGTCCCTTAGGAGGGGACCGCACCGGGGAGCTGTTTTTT

D: -
J: TRBJ2-1
size: -
V: TRBV7-9
CDR3: CASSLAKVLMGNEQFF
DNA: TGTGCCAGCAGCTTAGCCAAAGTCCTGATGGGCAATGAGCAGTTCTTC

D: -
J: TRBJ2-7
size: -
V: TRBV4-2
CDR3: CASSQEGSGGVDNEQYF
DNA: TGTGCCAGCAGCCAAGAAGGTAGCGGAGGGGTAGACAACGAGCAGTACTTC

D: -
J: TRBJ1-5
size: -
V: TRBV19
CDR3: CASRQTSFNQPQHF
DNA: TGTGCCAGTAGACAGACCTCCTTCAATCAGCCCCAGCATTTT

D: -
J: TRBJ1-3
size: -
V: TRBV18
CDR3: CASSLRAPPGNTIYF
DNA: TGTGCCAGCTCGCTCCGGGCCCCACCTGGAAACACCATATATTTT

D: TRBD2
J: TRBJ2-3
size: -
V: TRBV9
CDR3: CASSSWRQRGGRGDTQYF
DNA: TGTGCCAGCAGCTCGTGGCGTCAGCGGGGGGGCCGCGGCGATACGCAGTATTTT

D: -
J: TRBJ1-4
size: -
V: TRBV10-3
CDR3: CAISERENEKLFF
DNA: TGTGCCATCAGTGAAAGGGAGAATGAAAAACTGTTTTTT

D: -
J: TRBJ1-5
size: -
V: TRBV6-2/TRBV6-3
CDR3: CASSEGSQPQHF
DNA: TGTGCCAGCAGTGAGGGCAGTCAGCCCCAGCATTTT

D: TRBD1
J: TRBJ1-2
size: -
V: TRBV2
CDR3: CASRDRVSNYGYTF
DNA: TGTGCCAGCAGAGACAGGGTTAGCAACTATGGCTACACCTTC

D: -
J: TRBJ1-1
size: -
V: TRBV27
CDR3: CASSPGTGRTLNTEAFF
DNA: TGTGCCAGCAGTCCCGGCACAGGGAGGACCCTGAACACTGAAGCTTTCTTT

D: -
J: TRBJ2-2
size: -
V: TRBV5-5
CDR3: CASSSGHVTGELFF
DNA: TGTGCCAGCAGCTCGGGACACGTCACCGGGGAGCTGTTTTTT

D: -
J: TRBJ2-3
size: -
V: TRBV11-3
CDR3: CASSLDGVPDTQYF
DNA: TGTGCCAGCAGCTTAGATGGGGTCCCAGATACGCAGTATTTT

D: -
J: TRBJ2-7
size: -
V: TRBV6-5
CDR3: CASSNTGYEQYF
DNA: TGTGCCAGCAGCAATACAGGGTACGAGCAGTACTTC

D: -
J: TRBJ1-4
size: -
V: TRBV18
CDR3: CATRAQGEKLFF
DNA: TGTGCCACCAGAGCTCAGGGAGAAAAACTGTTTTTT

D: TRBD1
J: TRBJ1-3
size: -
V: TRBV18
CDR3: CASSPGRQGGNTIYF
DNA: TGTGCCAGCTCACCGGGGAGACAGGGCGGAAACACCATATATTTT

D: -
J: TRBJ2-3
size: -
V: TRBV10-1
CDR3: CASSEIWTDTQYF
DNA: TGCGCCAGCAGTGAGATATGGACAGATACGCAGTATTTT

D: -
J: TRBJ1-2
size: -
V: TRBV6-5
CDR3: CASSPNPGAAGYTF
DNA: TGTGCCAGCAGTCCCAACCCAGGGGCCGCGGGCTACACCTTC

D: -
J: TRBJ1-2
size: -
V: TRBV9
CDR3: CASSVEGRANYGYTF
DNA: TGTGCCAGCAGCGTAGAGGGCAGGGCCAACTATGGCTACACCTTC

D: TRBD1
J: TRBJ2-1
size: -
V: TRBV4-1
CDR3: CASSHPGQGIWEQFF
DNA: TGCGCCAGCAGCCACCCGGGACAGGGAATATGGGAGCAGTTCTTC

D: TRBD1
J: TRBJ1-1
size: -
V: TRBV7-2
CDR3: CASSSDRETEAFF
DNA: TGTGCCAGCAGCTCTGACAGGGAGACTGAAGCTTTCTTT

D: -
J: TRBJ2-5
size: -
V: TRBV15
CDR3: CATEPGGTLQETQYF
DNA: TGTGCCACGGAGCCTGGCGGAACACTACAAGAGACCCAGTACTTC

D: -
J: TRBJ2-1
size: -
V: TRBV28
CDR3: CASEGRQGRYNEQFF
DNA: TGTGCCAGTGAGGGGAGGCAGGGGAGATACAATGAGCAGTTCTTC

D: -
J: TRBJ2-2
size: -
V: TRBV7-2
CDR3: CASSLGGAGELFF
DNA: TGTGCCAGCAGCTTAGGGGGCGCCGGGGAGCTGTTTTTT

D: -
J: TRBJ2-1
size: few
V: TRBV14
CDR3: CASSQGGEPNEQFF
DNA: TGTGCCAGCAGCCAAGGCGGGGAGCCCAATGAGCAGTTCTTC

D: -
J: TRBJ1-2
size: -
V: TRBV25-1
CDR3: CASSESWLFGYTF
DNA: TGTGCCAGCAGTGAAAGTTGGCTCTTCGGCTACACCTTC

D: -
J: TRBJ1-2
size: -
V: TRBV10-3
CDR3: CAISEQGTYGYTF
DNA: TGTGCCATCAGTGAGCAGGGGACCTATGGCTACACCTTC

D: -
J: TRBJ2-3
size: -
V: TRBV14
CDR3: CASSQESFYTQYF
DNA: TGTGCCAGCAGCCAGGAATCCTTTTATACGCAGTATTTT

D: -
J: TRBJ1-6
size: -
V: TRBV28
CDR3: CASSKLTGKNSPLHF
DNA: TGTGCCAGCAGTAAGCTAACAGGGAAAAATTCACCCCTCCACTTT

D: -
J: TRBJ2-1
size: -
V: TRBV3-1/TRBV3-2
CDR3: CASSQDTGISYNEQFF
DNA: TGTGCCAGCAGCCAAGATACCGGGATCTCCTACAATGAGCAGTTCTTC

D: TRBD1
J: TRBJ1-5
size: -
V: TRBV10-3
CDR3: CAISEGTGVSNQPQHF
DNA: TGTGCCATCAGTGAGGGAACAGGGGTAAGCAATCAGCCCCAGCATTTT

D: TRBD1
J: TRBJ1-4
size: few
V: TRBV6-1
CDR3: CASRQGNEKLFF
DNA: TGTGCCAGCAGACAGGGGAATGAAAAACTGTTTTTT

D: -
J: TRBJ2-1
size: -
V: TRBV2
CDR3: CASSSIMGQGINNEQFF
DNA: TGTGCCAGCAGCTCCATAATGGGTCAGGGGATTAATAATGAGCAGTTCTTC

D: TRBD2
J: TRBJ2-1
size: -
V: TRBV10-1
CDR3: CASLAGSGGLYNEQFF
DNA: TGCGCCAGCTTAGCGGGGAGCGGGGGCTTGTACAATGAGCAGTTCTTC

D: -
J: TRBJ2-7
size: -
V: TRBV29-1
CDR3: CSAQGGSSSYEQYF
DNA: TGCAGCGCTCAGGGGGGGTCTAGCTCCTACGAGCAGTACTTC